This T cell receptor (beta chain) appears in the sequencing data of a study of response to subunit inactivated influenza vaccine. TCRdb independently ran MiXCR on the RT-PCR reads; one entry per CDR3 protein. In the table there are some 570,000 distinct CDR3 sequences, approximately 10% of which are singletons. The length of the CDR3 is 13 residues. CDR1 and CDR2 from the germline V gene are ENHRY and SYGVKD. V lost 10 bases and J lost 5, with 17 bases in between. The table lists this clonotype with a few counts. These data were likewise used in another study, on T cells expressing NK-cell markers. That paper states: Researchers built TCR beta cDNA using 5'RACE template switching with UMIs. Seven of the eight sequenced donors were HCMV-seropositive; one was seronegative. Nothing established the HCMV specificity of expanded NKG2C+ T cell clones.

This sample comprised PBMCs from blood, obtained on the day of vaccination. J is TRBJ1-1 and V is TRBV10-3; D may be TRBD1 (5 bases). The origin of this receptor is a man between 45 and 60 years old who received an inactivated influenza vaccine. The CDR3 region is CASRGDSRTEAFF. The CDR3 nucleotides read TGTGCCAGCCGCGGTGACAGCAGGACTGAAGCTTTCTTT.